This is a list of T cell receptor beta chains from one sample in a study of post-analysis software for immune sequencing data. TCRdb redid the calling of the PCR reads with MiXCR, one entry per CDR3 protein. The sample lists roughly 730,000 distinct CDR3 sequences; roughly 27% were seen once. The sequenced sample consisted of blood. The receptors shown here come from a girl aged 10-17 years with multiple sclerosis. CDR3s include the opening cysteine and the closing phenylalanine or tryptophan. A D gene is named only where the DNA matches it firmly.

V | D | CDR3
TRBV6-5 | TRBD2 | CASSRAGGGFEQFF
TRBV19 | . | CASSPRTAGAEQYF
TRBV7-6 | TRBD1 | CASSLAPGQGVDTQYF
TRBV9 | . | CASSGRNSPLHF
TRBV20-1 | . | CSASNPIGPVSNYGYTF
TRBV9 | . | CASSVTGIWVPNEQFF
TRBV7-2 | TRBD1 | CASSSGTVKNIQYF
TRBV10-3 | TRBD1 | CVISGTGGERTEAFF
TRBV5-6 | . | CASSLLEGGGNNEQFF
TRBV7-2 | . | CAGSLARSSEQYF
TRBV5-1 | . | CASSFTPDTQYF
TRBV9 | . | CASRAYGGETQYF
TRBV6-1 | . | CASSLEGAVTGELFF
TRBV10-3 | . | CAASGPRYQETQYF
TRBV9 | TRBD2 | CAGSVGANGGGSEQYF
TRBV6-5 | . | CASSRQASGANVLTF